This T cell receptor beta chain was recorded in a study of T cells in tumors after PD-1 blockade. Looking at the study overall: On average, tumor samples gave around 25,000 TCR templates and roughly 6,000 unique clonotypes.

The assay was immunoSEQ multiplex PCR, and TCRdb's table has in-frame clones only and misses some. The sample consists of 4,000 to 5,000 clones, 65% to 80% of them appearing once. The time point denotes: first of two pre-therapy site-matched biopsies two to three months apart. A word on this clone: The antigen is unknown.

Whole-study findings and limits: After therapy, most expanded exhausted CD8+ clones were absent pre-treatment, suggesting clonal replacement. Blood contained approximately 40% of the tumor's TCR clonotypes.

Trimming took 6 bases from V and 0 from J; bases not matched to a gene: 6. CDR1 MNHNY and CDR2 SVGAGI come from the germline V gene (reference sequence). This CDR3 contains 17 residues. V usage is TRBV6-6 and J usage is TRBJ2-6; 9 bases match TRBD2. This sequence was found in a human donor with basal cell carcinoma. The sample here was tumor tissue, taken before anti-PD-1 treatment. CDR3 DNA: TGTGCCAGCAGCCGACTAGCGGACTTCTCTGGGGCCAACGTCCTGACTTTC. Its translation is CASSRLADFSGANVLTF.